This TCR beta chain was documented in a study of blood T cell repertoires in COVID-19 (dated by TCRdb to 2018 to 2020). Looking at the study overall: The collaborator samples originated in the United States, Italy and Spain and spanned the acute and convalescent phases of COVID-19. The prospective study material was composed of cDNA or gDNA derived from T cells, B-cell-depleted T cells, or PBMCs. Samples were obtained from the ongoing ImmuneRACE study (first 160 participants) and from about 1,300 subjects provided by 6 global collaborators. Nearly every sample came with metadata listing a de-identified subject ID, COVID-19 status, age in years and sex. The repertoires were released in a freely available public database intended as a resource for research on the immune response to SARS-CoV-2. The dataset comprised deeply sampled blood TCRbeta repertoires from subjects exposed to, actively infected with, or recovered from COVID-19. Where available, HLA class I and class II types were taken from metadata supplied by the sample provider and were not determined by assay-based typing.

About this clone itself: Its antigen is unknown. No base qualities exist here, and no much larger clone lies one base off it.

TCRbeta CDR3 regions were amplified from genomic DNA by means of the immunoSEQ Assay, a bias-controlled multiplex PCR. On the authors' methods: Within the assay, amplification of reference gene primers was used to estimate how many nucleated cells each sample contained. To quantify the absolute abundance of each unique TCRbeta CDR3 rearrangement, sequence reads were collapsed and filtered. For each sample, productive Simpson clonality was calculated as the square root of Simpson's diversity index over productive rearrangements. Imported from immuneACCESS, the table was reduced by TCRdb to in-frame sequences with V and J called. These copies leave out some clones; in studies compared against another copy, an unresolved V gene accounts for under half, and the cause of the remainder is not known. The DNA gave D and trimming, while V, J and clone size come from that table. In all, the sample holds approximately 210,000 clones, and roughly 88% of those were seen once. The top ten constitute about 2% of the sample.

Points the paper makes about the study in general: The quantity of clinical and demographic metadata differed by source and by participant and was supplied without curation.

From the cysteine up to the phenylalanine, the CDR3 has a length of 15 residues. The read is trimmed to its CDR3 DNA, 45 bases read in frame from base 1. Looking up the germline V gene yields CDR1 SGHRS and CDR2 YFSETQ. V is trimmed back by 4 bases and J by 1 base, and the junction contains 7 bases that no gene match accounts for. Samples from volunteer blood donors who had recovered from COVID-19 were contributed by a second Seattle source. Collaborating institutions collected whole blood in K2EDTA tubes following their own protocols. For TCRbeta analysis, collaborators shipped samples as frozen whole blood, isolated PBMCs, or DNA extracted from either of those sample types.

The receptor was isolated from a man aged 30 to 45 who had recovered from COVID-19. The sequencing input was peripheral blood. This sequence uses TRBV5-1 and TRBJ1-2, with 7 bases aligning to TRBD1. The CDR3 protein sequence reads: CASSGGTDLNYGYTF. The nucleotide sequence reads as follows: TGCGCCAGCAGCGGCGGGACAGACCTTAACTATGGCTACACCTTC. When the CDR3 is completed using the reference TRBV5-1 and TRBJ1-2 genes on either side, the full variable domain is KAGVTQTPRYLIKTRGQQVTLSCSPISGHRSVSWYQQTPGQGLQFLFEYFSETQRNKGNFPGRFSGRQFSNSRSEMNVSTLELGDSALYLCASSGGTDLNYGYTFGSGTRLTVV.